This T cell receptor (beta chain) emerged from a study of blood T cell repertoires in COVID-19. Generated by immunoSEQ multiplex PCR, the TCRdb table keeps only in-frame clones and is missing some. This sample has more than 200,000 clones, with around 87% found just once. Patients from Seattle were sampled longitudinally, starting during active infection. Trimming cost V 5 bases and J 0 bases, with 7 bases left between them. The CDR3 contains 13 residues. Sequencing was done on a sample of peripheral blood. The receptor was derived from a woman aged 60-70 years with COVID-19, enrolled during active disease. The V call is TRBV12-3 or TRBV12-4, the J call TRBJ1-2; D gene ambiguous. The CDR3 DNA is TGTGCCAGCAGTCGGTCAACTAACTATGGCTACACCTTC. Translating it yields CASSRSTNYGYTF.